The present TCR beta chain was sequenced within a study of cytomegalovirus exposure and HLA in healthy donors. Primers included in the PCR were 60 Vbeta and 13 Jbeta primers. The table came from immunoSEQ multiplex PCR; TCRdb's copy has only in-frame clones and leaves some out. The sample records 74,000 or so clones, over 70% being singletons. The study, taken as a whole, reports: Presence/absence results assume similar sequencing depth per donor, which may not hold. From TCR beta sequences, most subjects' HLA-A and HLA-B alleles were reportedly predicted accurately. HLA alleles were associated with 15,000 to 20,000 TCR beta sequences in a later analysis at 0.05 false discovery rate.

Turning to this clone: The antigen remains unidentified.

The sequence came from a middle-aged woman in good health and CMV-seronegative. The sample taken for sequencing was PBMCs.

CDR3 in DNA: TGTGCCAGCAGCTTAGGGCGGGGGGCCACAGATACGCAGTATTTT. Protein sequence: CASSLGRGATDTQYF. This chain connects TRBV11-3 to TRBJ2-3; 8 positions match TRBD2. CDR1 and CDR2 (germline): SGHNT, YENEEA. The CDR3 runs 15 residues. J gave up 2 bases and V 1 base, and 2 bases lay outside the gene matches.